This record concerns one TCR beta chain sequence. The antigen is undetermined. The entry originates in a study of CXCR3-negative and CXCR3-positive naive CD8 T cells. Overall study context: Sequencing brought in some 130 million TRB reads altogether, and each library got about 1.5 +/- 0.3 million. The study's findings and limits: Relative to memory CD8+ cells, whose diversity was much lower, both naive subsets had comparably high diversity. Naive subsets showed comparable surface CD5, and TCR interaction strength was also inferred from TRB CDR3 physicochemistry.

Germline CDR1 LNHNV, CDR2 YYDKDF (reference sequence). This CDR3 has 17 amino acids. 5' RACE with UMI labels generated the TRB cDNA libraries. From the 5' RACE reads, TCRdb lists one entry per CDR3 protein and no DNA. The sample totals tens of thousands of distinct CDR3 sequences. The TCR sequence derives from a human donor in good health. Some clones in this sample may be carry-over from other donors' samples. The chain links TRBV15 to TRBJ2-3; no DNA is available, so the TRBD2 call from TCRdb remains unchecked. Input material: naive CXCR3- CD8+ T cells from blood. Stated subset: CD45RO-CCR7+CD27+CD95- naive CD8+ T cells lacking CXCR3 (TNR3-). CDR3 sequence: CATSRPRSGVLGDTQYF.